This T cell receptor (beta chain) is from a study of blood T cell repertoires in COVID-19. Across the study: Sample material is recorded as cDNA or gDNA derived from T cells, B-cell-depleted T cells, or PBMCs.

Per the study methods: Reference gene primer amplification gave nucleated cell count estimates. Some clones are missing from TCRdb's copy, which holds only in-frame ones; the method was immunoSEQ multiplex PCR. D and trimming were read from the DNA, whereas the V and J calls and clone size are those reported in that table. The data show around 380,000 clones, over 65% seen once. V lost 2 bases to trimming and J lost 5 bases; unmatched junction nucleotides: 4. The CDR3 has 14 amino acids. Per germline, CDR1 SGHNT and CDR2 YENEEA. With regard to this clone: Other DNA sequences from this sample encode an identical CDR3 as well.

The sample taken for sequencing was peripheral blood. The TCR sequence derives from a human donor with acute or convalescent COVID-19. The donor label of this sample is uncertain. The gene calls are TRBV11-3 and TRBJ2-5; 8 bases are a match to TRBD1. As DNA, the CDR3 is TGTGCCAGCAGCTTACAGGGGGCGGGTGAGACCCAGTACTTC. This gives the protein CASSLQGAGETQYF.